One and the same sample provided the 22 T cell receptor beta chains below, sequenced in a study of blood T cells in healthy people across ages. A second PCR of roughly 7 to 11 cycles used a sample-barcoded 5' primer and a J-beta primer mix. Using its own MiXCR run on the 5' RACE reads, TCRdb lists one record per CDR3 protein. Of 650,000 to 800,000 distinct CDR3 sequences in the sample, approximately 48% are singletons; the top ten hold roughly a fifth. Sample: blood. The receptors shown here come from a man between 60 and 75 years old in good health.

There are many counts of this clonotype. J is TRBJ2-7 and V is TRBV29-1, with D tentatively TRBD1 or TRBD2 (5 bases each). V was cut by 7 bases and J by 5 bases, with 15 bases left in between. CDR1 is SQVTM, CDR2 ANQGSEA, per germline. The CDR3 has 12 residues. CDR3 residues: CSASGTLDEQYF. The CDR3 DNA is TGCAGCGCCTCCGGGACGTTGGACGAGCAGTACTTC.

The table lists this clonotype with a few counts. The rearrangement uses TRBV7-2 and TRBJ1-2; TRBD1 matches 8 bases. The CDR3 spans 15 residues. The trim removed 5 bases at V and 2 bases at J, leaving 7 bases unmatched. Germline V lookup: CDR1 SGHTA, CDR2 FQGNSA. The CDR3 DNA reads as TGTGCCAGCAGCCCTCGGACAGGGACGAACTATGGCTACACCTTC. Residues: CASSPRTGTNYGYTF.

The V call is TRBV25-1, the J call TRBJ2-3, with D perhaps TRBD1 (5 bases). This CDR3 region has 16 residues. Trimming removed 2 bases at V and 2 bases at J, with 14 bases between. Germline lookup yields CDR1 MGHDK and CDR2 SYGVNS. The CDR3, as DNA: TGTGCCAGCAGTGAACGACAGAGAAGCCCCACAGATACGCAGTATTTT. Protein product: CASSERQRSPTDTQYF.

This clonotype was observed many times. V gene TRBV20-1 combines with J gene TRBJ1-2; perhaps TRBD1 as D (5 bases). This CDR3 is built from 15 residues. Trimming shortened V by 6 bases and J by 0 bases, and 17 bases separated the two germline ends. CDR1 and CDR2 (germline): DFQATT, SNEGSKA (reference sequence). The CDR3 here is CSAGGAGGANYGYTF. CDR3 bases: TGCAGTGCCGGCGGAGCCGGGGGAGCTAACTATGGCTACACCTTC.

This clonotype turned up a few times. The chain couples TRBV6-2 or TRBV6-3 to TRBJ2-3, with D tentatively TRBD1 or TRBD2 (5 bases each). CDR1 is MNHEY and CDR2 is SVGEGT in the germline V gene. The CDR3 consists of 16 residues. The V end lost 5 bases, the J end lost 0 bases, and 15 bases lay between the germline ends. CDR3 amino acids: CASSKGTHDSTDTQYF. CDR3 coding DNA: TGTGCCAGCAGTAAAGGGACCCACGATAGCACAGATACGCAGTATTTT.

This clonotype was counted at least ten times. V is TRBV6-6 and J is TRBJ2-3; no firm D call. CDR3 length: 14 amino acids. Germline V gives CDR1 MNHNY, CDR2 SVGAGI (reference sequence). Trimming stripped 0 bases from V and 8 bases from J, with 12 bases between. In nucleotides, the CDR3 is TGTGCCAGCAGTTACTCGATCGCGGAAAGTACGCAGTATTTT. The encoded protein is CASSYSIAESTQYF.

This clonotype turned up a few times. This chain links TRBV18 with TRBJ1-1, with 8 bases matching TRBD1. Germline assignment: CDR1 KGHSH and CDR2 LQKENI. Trimming took 3 bases from V and 4 from J; bases not matched to a gene: 13. This CDR3 comprises 17 residues. The CDR3 sequence: CASSPTAARQGRTEAFF. As DNA, the CDR3 is TGTGCCAGCTCACCTACCGCGGCGAGACAGGGGCGCACTGAAGCTTTCTTT.

As DNA, the CDR3 is TGTGCCACCAGCAGAGCCGGGCTAGCGGGGGGACACAACTACAATGAGCAGTTCTTC. This codes for CATSRAGLAGGHNYNEQFF. The rearrangement links TRBV15 to TRBJ2-1; TRBD2 matches at 11 bases. CDR1 and CDR2 from the germline V gene are LNHNV and YYDKDF (reference sequence). The CDR3 totals 19 residues. Losses at the gene ends were 1 base for V and 3 bases for J; bases not matched to a gene: 11.

The chain employs TRBV7-9 and TRBJ2-3; 9 positions match TRBD2. V shed 0 bases, J shed 5 bases, and the junction held 15 bases outside the gene matches. The CDR3 extends over 19 amino acids. Germline-derived CDR1 and CDR2 are SEHNR and FQNEAQ (reference sequence). The CDR3 nucleotides are TGTGCCAGCAGCTTAGCGCCCAAGGGCGCGGGGGGGCTTGGAGATACGCAGTATTTT. It encodes CASSLAPKGAGGLGDTQYF. The variable domain in full, completed from reference TRBV7-9 and TRBJ2-3, reads DTGVSQNPRHKITKRGQNVTFRCDPISEHNRLYWYRQTLGQGPEFLTYFQNEAQLEKSRLLSDRFSAERPKGSFSTLEIQRTEQGDSAMYLCASSLAPKGAGGLGDTQYFGPGTRLTVL.

The chain uses TRBV27 and TRBJ2-1; 7 bases match TRBD1. CDR3 length equals 18 residues. V trimming: 0 bases; J trimming: 5 bases; junction bases outside the gene matches: 13. Germline values: CDR1 MNHEY, CDR2 SMNVEV (reference sequence). This CDR3 reads CASSLSRMSEGADNEQFF. The CDR3 DNA reads as TGTGCCAGCAGTTTATCGAGAATGTCAGAGGGGGCTGACAATGAGCAGTTCTTC.

V usage is TRBV20-1 and J usage is TRBJ1-5, with D possibly matching TRBD1 (5 bases). CDR1 and CDR2 (germline): DFQATT, SNEGSKA (reference sequence). The CDR3 is 13 residues long. Trimming stripped 1 base from V and 6 bases from J, with 10 bases between. The CDR3 coding sequence is TGCAGTGCTAGAGGGGGGACGGGTCAGCCCCAGCATTTT. Its protein product is CSARGGTGQPQHF.

The chain links TRBV20-1 to TRBJ2-5; D possibly uses TRBD1 or TRBD2 (5 bases each). Trimming removed 4 bases from V and 5 bases from J, with 11 bases in between. The V gene's germline CDR1 is DFQATT and CDR2 SNEGSKA (reference sequence). This CDR3 contains 12 residues. The CDR3 sequence is CSANGAGETQYF. For the CDR3, the DNA is TGCAGTGCTAACGGGGCGGGTGAGACCCAGTACTTC.

This chain links TRBV7-2 with TRBJ2-1; D unclear. This CDR3 is built from 13 residues. V dropped 4 bases and J dropped 6 bases, with 10 bases sitting between them. Germline CDR1 and CDR2: SGHTA and FQGNSA. CDR3 residues: CASSSAPANEQFF. The DNA of the CDR3 is TGTGCCAGCAGCTCGGCTCCAGCCAATGAGCAGTTCTTC. The full variable domain, in which reference TRBV7-2 and TRBJ2-1 provide the parts outside the CDR3, is GAGVSQSPSNKVTEKGKDVELRCDPISGHTALYWYRQSLGQGLEFLIYFQGNSAPDKSGLPSDRFSAERTGGSVSTLTIQRTQQEDSAVYLCASSSAPANEQFFGPGTRLTVL.

This chain links TRBV9 with TRBJ1-1; 10 bases map to TRBD1. Germline V gene sequence: CDR1 SGDLS, CDR2 YYNGEE. After removal of 4 bases from V and 10 bases from J, the junction contained 13 bases not matched to a gene. The CDR3 spans 15 residues. CDR3 coding DNA: TGTGCCAGCAGCCCGTTAGTGGGGACAGGGGCAGCAGCTTTCTTT. This encodes CASSPLVGTGAAAFF.

This sequence joins TRBV6-1 and TRBJ2-1; D remains ambiguous. Trimming removed 3 bases at V and 8 bases at J, with 8 bases between. The CDR3 spans 12 residues. Per the germline V gene, CDR1 is MNHNS and CDR2 is SASEGT. The CDR3 protein is CASSDSFHEQFF. The CDR3 DNA reads as TGTGCCAGCAGTGACTCTTTCCATGAGCAGTTCTTC.

This chain uses TRBV20-1 with TRBJ2-1; D gene ambiguous. Trimming shortened V by 3 bases and J by 7 bases, and 16 bases separated the two germline ends. CDR3 length: 14 amino acids. Germline V CDR1 and CDR2: DFQATT, SNEGSKA (reference sequence). The chain's CDR3 is CSARAVQTTNEQFF. The CDR3, as DNA: TGCAGTGCTAGGGCGGTCCAGACCACAAATGAGCAGTTCTTC.

The CDR3 DNA follows: TGCAGTGCTTCCGGGGGGACGGCAGATACGCAGTATTTT. Translation: CSASGGTADTQYF. The chain carries TRBV20-1 and TRBJ2-3; 7 bases fit TRBD2. Per germline, CDR1 DFQATT and CDR2 SNEGSKA (reference sequence). CDR3 size: 13 residues. Unmatched junction bases numbered 6, after V lost 5 bases and J lost 4 bases.

The chain carries TRBV4-3 and TRBJ2-1; 11 positions agree with TRBD2. The CDR3 runs 17 residues. The germline V gene has CDR1 LGHNA and CDR2 YSLEER. The V gene end was trimmed by 4 bases and the J gene end by 4 bases; junction bases not matched to a gene: 9. DNA of the CDR3: TGCGCCAGCAGCCCAACGACTAGCGGGGTTCTGTACAATGAGCAGTTCTTC. Protein: CASSPTTSGVLYNEQFF.

V gene TRBV5-1 combines with J gene TRBJ2-6, with D uncertain. There are 15 residues in the CDR3. The V end lost 4 bases, the J end lost 0 bases, and 8 bases lay between the germline ends. Per germline, CDR1 SGHRS and CDR2 YFSETQ. DNA for the CDR3: TGCGCCAGCAGCCAATCCCTCTCTGGGGCCAACGTCCTGACTTTC. It yields the protein CASSQSLSGANVLTF.

The genes are TRBV12-3 or TRBV12-4 and TRBJ2-1; the D gene is possibly TRBD1 (5 bases). Trimming pared 8 bases from V and 6 bases from J, leaving 14 bases between. The CDR3 covers 13 residues. DNA for the CDR3: TGTGCCAGCGGTCCCCGGACAACCAATGAGCAGTTCTTC. It codes for CASGPRTTNEQFF.

V and J are TRBV2 and TRBJ2-2; the D is unclear. Trimming stripped 4 bases from V and 5 bases from J, with 8 bases between. Germline-derived CDR1 and CDR2 are SNHLY and FYNNEI. The CDR3 spans 13 residues. DNA of the CDR3: TGTGCCAGCAGTGGGACCGTGACCGGGGAGCTGTTTTTT. The encoded protein is CASSGTVTGELFF. Complete variable domain (other parts from reference TRBV2 and TRBJ2-2): EPEVTQTPSHQVTQMGQEVILRCVPISNHLYFYWYRQILGQKVEFLVSFYNNEISEKSEIFDDQFSVERPDGSNFTLKIRSTKLEDSAMYFCASSGTVTGELFFGEGSRLTVL.

As for this clonotype: Relative to the germline gene, one junction end is altered; a read error may explain this. The chain recombines TRBV2 with TRBJ1-6; the match to TRBD1 covers 8 bases. There are 13 residues in the CDR3. Germline values: CDR1 SNHLY, CDR2 FYNNEI. CDR3 region: CASQDRENSPPHF. The CDR3 DNA follows: TGTGCCAGCCAGGACAGGGAGAATTCACCCCCCCACTTT.